The clone carrying this TCR beta chain appeared once. Its antigen is unidentified. The sample is drawn from a study of T-cell reconstitution after alpha-beta-depleted transplantation in children. Study-level points and caveats: It was newly produced T cells that mostly accounted for T-cell counts and diversity one year after transplant. Surviving recipient T cells and thymic progenitors accounted for the high day-60 TCRbeta diversity observed in some patients. At around two months after transplant, the alpha-beta T cells were reportedly derived from several hundred expanded clones that came from non-depleted graft cells.

Construction of the TCRbeta library involved unique molecular identifiers. Each CDR3 protein gets one entry after TCRdb re-called the PCR reads with MiXCR. The table shows approximately 150,000 distinct CDR3 sequences, with 8.8% occurring only once. The germline V gene encodes CDR1 MNHEY and CDR2 SMNVEV (reference sequence). The CDR3 consists of 16 residues. V was clipped by 5 bases and J by 5 bases; unmatched bases: 11. The TCR originated in a female patient aged 2-9 years who had a stem cell transplant for congenital amegakaryocytic thrombocytopenia, so the T cells may come from the graft donor. This chain links TRBV27 with TRBJ2-1, with TRBD2 matching 8 bases. Sequencing was performed on PBMCs, mostly from graft donor cells, taken 180 days after TCRalphabeta/CD19-depleted stem cell transplant. The CDR3 loop reads CASSPGVLAENNEQFF. The DNA for the CDR3 is TGTGCCAGCAGTCCAGGGGTACTAGCGGAAAACAATGAGCAGTTCTTC.